This T cell receptor beta chain was profiled in a study of CD8 T cells in ankylosing spondylitis. V dropped 3 bases and J dropped 7 bases, with 12 bases sitting between them. From germline, CDR1 is SEHNR and CDR2 FQNEAQ (reference sequence). The CDR3 has 13 amino acids. Libraries of TCR beta came from quantitative 5'-RACE with molecular barcodes. TCRdb analysed the 5' RACE reads with MiXCR anew, one entry per CDR3 protein. The table has 200,000 to 250,000 distinct CDR3 sequences, over 9.5% seen once. This clonotype was counted at least ten times. The rearrangement joins TRBV7-9 to TRBJ1-2; D call uncertain. The TCR comes from a male donor with ankylosing spondylitis or in good health (not recorded which). Sample: blood, either unsorted or a sorted T cell fraction (not recorded which). CDR3 protein: CASSFFGDVGYTF. The CDR3 DNA is TGTGCCAGCAGCTTTTTTGGGGATGTTGGCTACACCTTC.